In this sample, the clone carrying this T cell receptor beta chain turned up many times. Its matching antigen is unknown. TCRdb re-called the 5' RACE reads with MiXCR, one entry per CDR3 protein. The table has tens of thousands of distinct CDR3 sequences, roughly an eighth seen once. These data come from a study of T-cell memory formation after mild COVID-19. Overall study results and limits: Detection of some responders pre-infection suggested pre-existing cross-reactive memory T cells participated. The study found contracting CD4+ clones mainly in CM and EM and contracting CD8+ clones in EMRA.

Germline assignment: CDR1 SGHKS and CDR2 YYEKEE (reference sequence). The CDR3 contains 14 residues. Trimming removed 5 bases from V and 8 bases from J; junction bases left unmatched: 12. The material sequenced was PBMCs or a T cell subset sorted from them (not recorded which). The V gene is TRBV5-5, the J gene TRBJ1-1, with 7 bases aligning to TRBD1. This sequence was found in an adult woman who had mild COVID-19 (a few samples of this study predate the infection). Cell type and time point are not known. CDR3 sequence reads: CASRRQGIVGEAFF. In DNA, the CDR3 is TGTGCCAGCAGAAGACAGGGTATTGTAGGCGAAGCTTTCTTT.